Each of the 29 T cell receptor beta chains below was sequenced from the same sample in a study of blood T cell repertoires in COVID-19 (TCRdb year 2020). Receptor libraries were prepared by the immunoSEQ multiplex PCR assay. The table was pulled from immuneACCESS by TCRdb, which kept in-frame rearrangements only. Such tables lose some clones; where checked, under half of the loss comes from unresolved V genes, and the rest has no known cause. This sample holds some 100,000 clones; 65% to 90% were observed only once. Roughly 7.9% of the sample rests with the top ten. Sequencing used peripheral blood. The source of these receptors is a woman aged 80 or over with active or convalescent COVID-19.

The V and J genes are TRBV24-1 and TRBJ1-1; a weak D match, TRBD1 (5 bases). CDR1 and CDR2 (germline): KGHDR, SFDVKD. The CDR3 covers 17 residues. V gave up 3 bases and J gave up 0 bases, with 16 bases separating them. The CDR3 reads CATSDTRMGQVNTEAFF. The CDR3 DNA reads as TGTGCCACCAGTGATACGAGGATGGGGCAGGTGAACACTGAAGCTTTCTTT.

This clone was counted a single time. The chain links TRBV14 to TRBJ2-1; tentative D call: TRBD2 (5 bases). This CDR3 comprises 15 residues. Germline V gene data show CDR1 as SGHDN and CDR2 as FVKESK. The germline V and J ends were trimmed by 4 bases and 0 bases, with 10 bases remaining between them. This CDR3 is CASSLQRGSYNEQFF. For the CDR3, the DNA is TGTGCCAGCAGCCTACAACGGGGCTCCTACAATGAGCAGTTCTTC.

This chain uses TRBV30 with TRBJ2-5, with 7 bases fitting TRBD2. This CDR3 region has 14 residues. Germline CDR1 reads GTSNPN; CDR2 reads SVGIG (reference sequence). V shed 0 bases, J shed 4 bases, and the junction held 5 bases outside the gene matches. The CDR3, as DNA: TGTGCCTGGAGTGTACTTCCGGGAGGAGAGACCCAGTACTTC. Amino acid sequence: CAWSVLPGGETQYF.

This CDR3 is CASSQTGGEGQPQHF. The CDR3 nucleotides are TGTGCCAGCTCCCAGACGGGGGGCGAGGGTCAGCCCCAGCATTTT. The chain has TRBV7-2 and TRBJ1-5; D is possibly TRBD1 (6 bases). V lost 8 bases and J lost 6, with 20 bases in between. Germline V lookup: CDR1 SGHTA, CDR2 FQGNSA. This CDR3 has 15 amino acids.

V is TRBV7-3 and J is TRBJ2-2; the match to TRBD1 covers 9 bases. The CDR3 length is 15 residues. Unmatched junction bases numbered 2, after V lost 0 bases and J lost 6 bases. Per germline, CDR1 SGHTA and CDR2 FQGTGA. The CDR3 DNA reads as TGTGCCAGCAGCTTAACGGGACAGGGTCCCGGGGAGCTGTTTTTT. Translating gives CASSLTGQGPGELFF. The full variable domain, in which reference TRBV7-3 and TRBJ2-2 provide the parts outside the CDR3, is GAGVSQTPSNKVTEKGKYVELRCDPISGHTALYWYRQSLGQGPEFLIYFQGTGAADDSGLPNDRFFAVRPEGSVSTLKIQRTERGDSAVYLCASSLTGQGPGELFFGEGSRLTVL.

As DNA, the CDR3 is TGTGCCAGCAGTGACCCCGGAGCTGTTTACAATGAGCAGTTCTTC. It translates to CASSDPGAVYNEQFF. V gene TRBV6-4 combines with J gene TRBJ2-1; D is uncertain. Trimming left V 2 bases short and J 4 bases short, with 12 bases between. The germline V gene encodes CDR1 MRHNA and CDR2 SNTAGT. The CDR3 totals 15 residues.

The rearrangement links TRBV2 to TRBJ1-4; D might be TRBD1 (5 bases). The V gene lost 1 base and the J gene lost 10 bases, with 16 bases spanning the gap. CDR3 length: 15 residues. The V gene's germline CDR1 is SNHLY and CDR2 FYNNEI. The chain's CDR3 is CASSEVGMGGGKLFF. CDR3 nucleotide sequence: TGTGCCAGCAGTGAAGTGGGGATGGGGGGAGGAAAACTGTTTTTT.

This chain uses TRBV5-1 with TRBJ2-2; 15 bases agree with TRBD2. CDR1 is SGHRS, CDR2 YFSETQ, per germline. The CDR3 runs 18 residues. The J segment lost 3 bases and the V segment lost 1 base, leaving 4 bases of the junction unmatched. The CDR3 DNA is TGCGCCAGCAGCTTGAGAGGACTAGCGGGAGGGTACACCGGGGAGCTGTTTTTT. This sequence encodes CASSLRGLAGGYTGELFF.

This chain joins TRBV7-3 and TRBJ2-1; the match to TRBD1 covers 7 bases. CDR1 is SGHTA and CDR2 is FQGTGA in the germline V gene. V was pared by 0 bases and J by 0 bases, with 2 bases of the junction left unmatched. The CDR3 is made up of 16 amino acids. CDR3 sequence (DNA): TGTGCCAGCAGCTTAACCGGGGACAGCTCCTACAATGAGCAGTTCTTC. Residues: CASSLTGDSSYNEQFF.

The chain employs TRBV5-4 and TRBJ1-2, with 9 positions matching TRBD1. V gave up 3 bases and J gave up 8 bases; unmatched junction bases: 11. The CDR3 totals 15 residues. Germline-derived CDR1 and CDR2 are SGHNT and YYREEE (reference sequence). Written as DNA, the CDR3 is TGTGCCAGCAGCTCCAAGACAGGGGGTTTGTGGGGCTACACCTTC. Protein: CASSSKTGGLWGYTF.

The chain carries TRBV6-5 and TRBJ2-1; D perhaps matches TRBD2 (6 bases). Germline assignment: CDR1 MNHEY and CDR2 SVGAGI. The CDR3 contains 13 residues. Between the trimmed V and J ends, which lost 0 bases and 10 bases, there was a span of 10 bases. The CDR3 bases are TGTGCCAGCAGTTACTCGACAAGCGGGGAGCAGTTCTTC. Protein product: CASSYSTSGEQFF.

This clone came up once. The chain has TRBV5-4 and TRBJ2-1; 9 bases are a match to TRBD2. Looked up from germline, CDR1 is SGHNT and CDR2 is YYREEE (reference sequence). This CDR3 has 16 residues. Unmatched junction bases numbered 4, after V lost 0 bases and J lost 3 bases. The DNA of the CDR3 is TGTGCCAGCAGCTTGGGAGCGGGAGGTAGCTACAATGAGCAGTTCTTC. Its translation: CASSLGAGGSYNEQFF.

A single count supports this clone. The CDR3 is CASSRTGGYEQYF. The CDR3 nucleotides are TGTGCCAGCAGCCGGACAGGGGGCTACGAGCAGTACTTC. The chain is built from TRBV11-2 and TRBJ2-7; 10 bases fit TRBD1. V shed 5 bases and J 3 bases; nucleotides not matched to a gene: 1. Germline V gene lookup returns CDR1 SGHAT and CDR2 FQNNGV. This CDR3 has 13 residues.

The chain carries TRBV7-9 and TRBJ2-3; the D is unclear. The V end was cut by 7 bases, the J end by 0 bases, with 8 bases between. Per the germline V gene, CDR1 is SEHNR and CDR2 is FQNEAQ (reference sequence). This CDR3 region has 13 residues. Here the CDR3 reads CASTPGSTDTQYF. Here the CDR3 DNA reads TGTGCCAGCACCCCCGGGAGCACAGATACGCAGTATTTT.

The chain employs TRBV7-3 and TRBJ2-5; TRBD1 matches 7 bases. Germline CDR1 and CDR2: SGHTA and FQGTGA. V gave up 4 bases and J gave up 2 bases; unmatched junction bases: 7. The CDR3 totals 15 residues. Here the CDR3 DNA reads TGTGCCAGCAGCTCAGAACAGGGGAAACAAGAGACCCAGTACTTC. Its translation is CASSSEQGKQETQYF.

The rearrangement joins TRBV5-1 to TRBJ1-6; 7 bases are shared with TRBD1. The CDR3 totals 16 residues. Germline V CDR1 and CDR2: SGHRS, YFSETQ. J gave up 4 bases and V 2 bases, and 6 bases lay outside the gene matches. CDR3 region: CASSFGGGNYNSPLHF. The CDR3 nucleotides read TGCGCCAGCAGCTTCGGAGGGGGCAATTATAATTCACCCCTCCACTTT.

The chain links TRBV3-1 (or the pseudogene TRBV3-2) to TRBJ2-3; 8 bases align to TRBD2. Germline loops: CDR1 LGHDT, CDR2 YNNKEL (reference sequence). This CDR3 contains 16 residues. V gave up 0 bases and J gave up 5 bases; unmatched junction bases: 7. The CDR3 is CASSQDRSGRKDTQYF. The CDR3 coding sequence is TGTGCCAGCAGCCAAGATCGGAGCGGGAGAAAAGATACGCAGTATTTT.

The chain is built from TRBV15 and TRBJ2-7; D is undetermined. Per the germline V gene, CDR1 is LNHNV and CDR2 is YYDKDF (reference sequence). Trimming stripped 1 base from V and 4 bases from J, with 11 bases between. The CDR3 extends over 14 amino acids. CDR3 protein: CATSRAPGEYEQYF. The CDR3 DNA reads TGTGCCACCAGCAGAGCCCCAGGCGAATACGAGCAGTACTTC.

The chain is built from TRBV20-1 and TRBJ1-6; possible D gene TRBD1, 5 bases. Germline V gene lookup returns CDR1 DFQATT and CDR2 SNEGSKA (reference sequence). The CDR3 spans 13 residues. The V end lost 3 bases, the J end lost 7 bases, and 10 bases lay between the germline ends. CDR3 coding DNA: TGCAGTGCTAGTCCGACAGTAAATTCACCCCTCCACTTT. It specifies CSASPTVNSPLHF.

The V and J genes are TRBV6-6 and TRBJ2-5; TRBD2 agrees at 9 bases. V was clipped by 0 bases and J by 4 bases; unmatched bases: 3. The CDR3 contains 15 residues. The germline CDR1 and CDR2 sequences are MNHNY and SVGAGI (reference sequence). The DNA of the CDR3 is TGTGCCAGCAGTTACTCGGGCGGGAGGGGAGAGACCCAGTACTTC. Translated, it gives CASSYSGGRGETQYF.

CDR3 in amino acids: CASSPGFLGGLFETQYF. The CDR3 bases are TGTGCCAGCAGCCCGGGATTCCTCGGGGGTCTGTTCGAGACCCAGTACTTC. V usage is TRBV5-6 and J usage is TRBJ2-5, with D possibly matching TRBD2 (6 bases). This CDR3 comprises 17 residues. The germline V gene has CDR1 SGHDT and CDR2 YYEEEE. Trimming stripped 4 bases from V and 5 bases from J, with 24 bases between. Drawing the rest from reference TRBV5-6 and TRBJ2-5, the complete variable domain is DAGVTQSPTHLIKTRGQQVTLRCSPKSGHDTVSWYQQALGQGPQFIFQYYEEEERQRGNFPDRFSGHQFPNYSSELNVNALLLGDSALYLCASSPGFLGGLFETQYFGPGTRLLVL.

Concerning this clone: The germline gene is not matched at one end of the junction; a read error may be the cause. The J gene is TRBJ2-2, the V gene TRBV18; 7 bases line up with TRBD2. The CDR3 consists of 16 residues. CDR1 is KGHSH, CDR2 LQKENI, per germline. CDR3 loop: CASSPPSGGDTGELFF. The CDR3 DNA reads as TGTGCCAGCTCTCCACCTAGCGGAGGGGACACCGGGGAGCTGTTTTTT. Using reference TRBV18 and TRBJ2-2 for the parts outside the CDR3, the full variable domain is NAGVMQNPRHLVRRRGQEARLRCSPMKGHSHVYWYRQLPEEGLKFMVYLQKENIIDESGMPKERFSAEFPKEGPSILRIQQVVRGDSAAYFCASSPPSGGDTGELFFGEGSRLTVL.

The V call is TRBV5-6, the J call TRBJ2-1, with TRBD2 identical over 8 bases. Trimming removed 5 bases from V and 9 bases from J; junction bases left unmatched: 4. This CDR3 is 12 amino acids long. Germline CDR1 reads SGHDT; CDR2 reads YYEEEE. The CDR3 protein is CASRPGGSEQFF. CDR3 DNA sequence: TGTGCCAGCAGACCGGGGGGGAGTGAGCAGTTCTTC.

The chain carries TRBV18 and TRBJ2-5; 11 bases line up with TRBD2. This CDR3 comprises 14 residues. V lost 5 bases and J lost 3; bases outside the gene matches: 2. CDR1 KGHSH and CDR2 LQKENI come from the germline V gene. The CDR3 bases are TGTGCCAGCTCAACGACTAGCGGGAAAGAGACCCAGTACTTC. It specifies CASSTTSGKETQYF.

V and J are TRBV27 and TRBJ2-1, with TRBD2 matching over 12 bases. V shed 8 bases, J shed 7 bases, and the junction held 6 bases outside the gene matches. This CDR3 contains 14 residues. CDR1 MNHEY and CDR2 SMNVEV come from the germline V gene (reference sequence). The CDR3 DNA reads TGTGCCAGCGGCCCGGGACTAGCGGGTAATGAGCAGTTCTTC. It encodes CASGPGLAGNEQFF.

The chain recombines TRBV9 with TRBJ2-6; D gene uncertain. From germline, CDR1 is SGDLS and CDR2 YYNGEE. Between the trimmed V and J ends, which lost 3 bases and 0 bases, there was a span of 7 bases. The CDR3 contains 15 residues. The CDR3 DNA is TGTGCCAGCAGCGCATACAACTCTGGGGCCAACGTCCTGACTTTC. Its protein is CASSAYNSGANVLTF.

The table lists this clone with a few counts. The chain links TRBV3-1 (or the pseudogene TRBV3-2) to TRBJ1-6; D unresolved. The CDR3 covers 12 residues. Germline V gene data show CDR1 as LGHDT and CDR2 as YNNKEL (reference sequence). V was shortened by 5 bases and J by 7 bases, with 6 bases between the two germline ends. CDR3 DNA: TGTGCCAGCAGCGTTCCGAATTCACCCCTCCACTTT. Translation gives CASSVPNSPLHF.

In this sample, this clone turned up once. The chain couples TRBV12-3 or TRBV12-4 to TRBJ1-2; 9 bases match TRBD1. The CDR3 totals 13 residues. With 7 bases clipped from V and 2 bases from J, the junction kept 2 bases outside the gene matches. CDR3 protein: CASTGTGNYGYTF. The CDR3 DNA sequence: TGTGCCAGCACCGGGACAGGGAACTATGGCTACACCTTC.

The chain recombines TRBV2 with TRBJ2-7, with TRBD1 identical over 9 bases. The CDR3 consists of 14 residues. CDR1 is SNHLY and CDR2 is FYNNEI in the germline V gene. J was trimmed by 4 bases and V by 5 bases; bases with no gene match: 6. The CDR3 is CASSTGTGRYEQYF. The CDR3 DNA sequence: TGTGCCAGCAGTACAGGGACAGGGAGGTACGAGCAGTACTTC. Complete variable domain (other parts from reference TRBV2 and TRBJ2-7): EPEVTQTPSHQVTQMGQEVILRCVPISNHLYFYWYRQILGQKVEFLVSFYNNEISEKSEIFDDQFSVERPDGSNFTLKIRSTKLEDSAMYFCASSTGTGRYEQYFGPGTRLTVT.